Listed below are T cell receptor beta chains from one sample, sequenced in a study of CD4 and CD8 cells across lung adenocarcinoma regions. TCRdb re-analysed the PCR reads in MiXCR, keeping a single row per CDR3 protein. This sample yields 15,000 to 20,000 distinct CDR3 sequences, of which 45% to 50% are seen a single time; roughly 34% belongs to the top ten. Sequencing was carried out using CD8+ T cells from the margin of a lung tumor. The receptor set was obtained from a male donor with lung adenocarcinoma. The CD4 and CD8 labels of this study may be unreliable. Each CDR3 is given without its conserved first and last residue. Each record gives: J gene, V gene, CDR3 protein.

j_call: .; v_call: TRBV27; cdr3_aa: ASSPLWGGGHETQY
j_call: TRBJ2-1; v_call: TRBV6-5; cdr3_aa: ASSYSVSGDRASGRNEQF
j_call: TRBJ2-2; v_call: TRBV25-1; cdr3_aa: ASRDRGRGGELF
j_call: TRBJ2-7; v_call: TRBV6-5; cdr3_aa: ASSYSRGGRSYEQY
j_call: TRBJ1-2; v_call: TRBV6-4; cdr3_aa: ATLGDRAHST
j_call: TRBJ1-2; v_call: TRBV10-1; cdr3_aa: ASGQGAYGYT
j_call: TRBJ2-3; v_call: TRBV6-1; cdr3_aa: ASRNPTGTDTQY
j_call: TRBJ2-3; v_call: TRBV6-1; cdr3_aa: AGRRGGEPETQY
j_call: TRBJ2-5; v_call: TRBV10-1; cdr3_aa: AGSGAGGPDTQY
j_call: TRBJ2-4; v_call: TRBV12-3/TRBV12-4; cdr3_aa: AGRGGSAKDTQY
j_call: TRBJ2-1; v_call: TRBV12-3/TRBV12-4; cdr3_aa: ASSLDAGTYNEQF
j_call: TRBJ2-7; v_call: TRBV10-3; cdr3_aa: AISHSAGTYEQY
j_call: TRBJ2-1; v_call: TRBV19; cdr3_aa: ASGDIYNEQF
j_call: TRBJ2-5; v_call: TRBV28; cdr3_aa: ASSFLLAGGGETQY
j_call: .; v_call: TRBV6-1; cdr3_aa: ASSFSYEQY
j_call: TRBJ2-1; v_call: TRBV7-2; cdr3_aa: ASSFSGGLNNEQF
j_call: .; v_call: TRBV6-5; cdr3_aa: ASSYDRGRVSEQY
j_call: .; v_call: TRBV6-1; cdr3_aa: ASSTGTAYEQY
j_call: TRBJ2-3; v_call: TRBV7-6; cdr3_aa: ASSLAENTQY
j_call: TRBJ2-3; v_call: TRBV27; cdr3_aa: ARGEGTRDTETQY
j_call: .; v_call: TRBV6-1; cdr3_aa: ASSLSGQGFGQETQY
j_call: TRBJ1-2; v_call: TRBV27; cdr3_aa: ASSSGTGDGYT
j_call: TRBJ2-6; v_call: TRBV27; cdr3_aa: ASSLTGAYVQS
j_call: .; v_call: TRBV4-1; cdr3_aa: ASSHGQGDFSPYEQY
j_call: TRBJ1-4; v_call: TRBV7-6; cdr3_aa: ASSSNTGGSREKLF
j_call: TRBJ2-1; v_call: TRBV10-2; cdr3_aa: ASIGLAGVLSDEQF
j_call: TRBJ2-3; v_call: TRBV19; cdr3_aa: ASSTSGITDTQY
j_call: .; v_call: TRBV25-1; cdr3_aa: ASSEFLPVCEQY
j_call: .; v_call: TRBV5-1; cdr3_aa: ASSLGWAGEYNEQF
j_call: TRBJ2-5; v_call: TRBV6-1; cdr3_aa: ASSPQRGDPETQY
j_call: .; v_call: TRBV6-1; cdr3_aa: ASSEAGLGVENTQY
j_call: TRBJ1-5; v_call: TRBV6-1; cdr3_aa: ASSGRDREVQPQH
j_call: TRBJ2-1; v_call: TRBV10-2; cdr3_aa: ASSAGFRWDEQF
j_call: TRBJ2-7; v_call: TRBV6-1; cdr3_aa: ASKGGASYEQY
j_call: TRBJ2-2; v_call: TRBV5-1; cdr3_aa: ASSFRDRGNLNTGELF
j_call: TRBJ1-5; v_call: TRBV6-1; cdr3_aa: ASSEVGQNNQPQH
j_call: TRBJ1-2; v_call: TRBV6-1; cdr3_aa: ASSEVPGEGGYT
j_call: TRBJ2-4; v_call: TRBV6-1; cdr3_aa: ASASGRRAKNMQY
j_call: TRBJ1-6; v_call: TRBV7-8; cdr3_aa: ASSLASGSGYEQY
j_call: TRBJ2-1; v_call: TRBV6-2/TRBV6-3; cdr3_aa: ASSYRNYRLPPKLNEQF
j_call: .; v_call: TRBV10-3; cdr3_aa: ATDKTYEQY
j_call: TRBJ2-7; v_call: TRBV9; cdr3_aa: ASSVTATDYEQY
j_call: TRBJ2-1; v_call: TRBV7-2; cdr3_aa: ASTIGLGLNEQF
j_call: TRBJ1-6; v_call: TRBV27; cdr3_aa: ASSLGTDNSPLH
j_call: .; v_call: TRBV12-3/TRBV12-4; cdr3_aa: ASTLTGGLSEQY
j_call: TRBJ2-2; v_call: TRBV6-1; cdr3_aa: ASSEALAGELF
j_call: TRBJ2-1; v_call: TRBV11-2; cdr3_aa: ASSGGAREQF
j_call: TRBJ2-5; v_call: TRBV6-1; cdr3_aa: ASGGTGGRDPETQY
j_call: TRBJ2-3; v_call: TRBV28; cdr3_aa: ASAEGGGFSRTQY
j_call: TRBJ2-5; v_call: TRBV27; cdr3_aa: ASSLFQLSTPCDPETQY